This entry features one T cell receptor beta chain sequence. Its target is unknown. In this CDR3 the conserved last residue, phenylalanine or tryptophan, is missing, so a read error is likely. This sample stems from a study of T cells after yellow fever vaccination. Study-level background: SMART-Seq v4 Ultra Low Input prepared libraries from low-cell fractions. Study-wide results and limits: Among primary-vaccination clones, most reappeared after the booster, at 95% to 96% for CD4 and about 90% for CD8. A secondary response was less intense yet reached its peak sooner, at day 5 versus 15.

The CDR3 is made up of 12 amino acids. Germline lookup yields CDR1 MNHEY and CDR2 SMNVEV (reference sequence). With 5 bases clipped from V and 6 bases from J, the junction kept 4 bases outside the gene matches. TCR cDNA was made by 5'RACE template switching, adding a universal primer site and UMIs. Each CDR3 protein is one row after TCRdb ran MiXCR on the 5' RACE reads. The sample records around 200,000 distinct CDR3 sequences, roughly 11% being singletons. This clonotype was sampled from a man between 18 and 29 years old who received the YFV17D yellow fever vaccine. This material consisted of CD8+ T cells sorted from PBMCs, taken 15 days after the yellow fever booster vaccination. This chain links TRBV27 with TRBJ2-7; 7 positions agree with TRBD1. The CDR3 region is CASSPGQSEQYL. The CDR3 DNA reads TGTGCCAGCAGTCCGGGACAGTCCGAGCAGTACTTA.